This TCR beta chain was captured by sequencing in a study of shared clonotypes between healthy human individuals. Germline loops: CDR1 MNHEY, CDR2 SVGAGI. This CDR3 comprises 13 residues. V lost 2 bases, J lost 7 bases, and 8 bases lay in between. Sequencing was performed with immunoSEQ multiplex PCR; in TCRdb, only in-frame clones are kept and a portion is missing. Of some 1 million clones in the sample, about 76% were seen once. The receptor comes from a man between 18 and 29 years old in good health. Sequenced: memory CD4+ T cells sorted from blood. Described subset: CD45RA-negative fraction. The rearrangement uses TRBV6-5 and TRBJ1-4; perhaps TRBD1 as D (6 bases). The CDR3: CASSYGTSEKLFF. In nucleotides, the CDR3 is TGTGCCAGCAGTTACGGGACAAGTGAAAAACTGTTTTTT.